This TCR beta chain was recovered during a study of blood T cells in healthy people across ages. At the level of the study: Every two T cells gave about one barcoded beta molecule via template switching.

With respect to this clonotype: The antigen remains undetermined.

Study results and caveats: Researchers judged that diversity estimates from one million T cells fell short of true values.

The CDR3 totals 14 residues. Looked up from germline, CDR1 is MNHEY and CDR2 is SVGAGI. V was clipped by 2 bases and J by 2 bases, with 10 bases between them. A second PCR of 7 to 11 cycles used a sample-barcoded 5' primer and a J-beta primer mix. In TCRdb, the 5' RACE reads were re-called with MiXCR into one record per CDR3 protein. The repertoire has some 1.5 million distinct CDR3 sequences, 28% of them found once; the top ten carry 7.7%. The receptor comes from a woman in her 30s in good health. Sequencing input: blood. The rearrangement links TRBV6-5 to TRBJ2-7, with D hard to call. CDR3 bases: TGTGCCAGCAGTTACATCGGTGCTCCCTACGAGCAGTACTTC. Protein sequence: CASSYIGAPYEQYF.